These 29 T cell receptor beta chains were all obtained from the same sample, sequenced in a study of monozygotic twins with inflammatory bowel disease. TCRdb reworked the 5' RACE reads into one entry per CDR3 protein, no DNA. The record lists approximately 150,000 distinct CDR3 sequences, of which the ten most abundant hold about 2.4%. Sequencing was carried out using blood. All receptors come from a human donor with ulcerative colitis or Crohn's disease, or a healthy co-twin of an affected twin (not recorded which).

CDR3 in amino acids: CASSLDRGPNEKLFF. This chain joins TRBV12-3 or TRBV12-4 and TRBJ1-4; TCRdb lists TRBD1, though no DNA is available to test this call. The CDR3 contains 15 residues.

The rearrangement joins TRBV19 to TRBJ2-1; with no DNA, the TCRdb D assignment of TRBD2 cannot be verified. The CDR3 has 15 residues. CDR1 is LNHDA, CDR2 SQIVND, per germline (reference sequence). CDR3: CASSLLTSGILPEFF.

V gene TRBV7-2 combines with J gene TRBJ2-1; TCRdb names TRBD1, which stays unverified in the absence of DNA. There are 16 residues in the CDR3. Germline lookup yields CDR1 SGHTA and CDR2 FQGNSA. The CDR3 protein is CASSPYWTGQYNEQFF.

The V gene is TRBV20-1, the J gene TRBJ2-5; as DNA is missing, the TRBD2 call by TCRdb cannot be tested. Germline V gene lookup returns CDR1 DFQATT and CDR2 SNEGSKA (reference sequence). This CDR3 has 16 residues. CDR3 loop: CSARLLRLAGQETQYF.

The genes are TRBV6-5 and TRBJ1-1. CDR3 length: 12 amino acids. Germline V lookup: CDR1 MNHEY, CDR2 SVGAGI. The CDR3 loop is CASGRSNTEAFF.

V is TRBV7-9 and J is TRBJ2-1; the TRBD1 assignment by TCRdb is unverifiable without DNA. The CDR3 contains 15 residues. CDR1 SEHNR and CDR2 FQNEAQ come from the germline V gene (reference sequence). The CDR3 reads CASSLAVAGANEQFF.

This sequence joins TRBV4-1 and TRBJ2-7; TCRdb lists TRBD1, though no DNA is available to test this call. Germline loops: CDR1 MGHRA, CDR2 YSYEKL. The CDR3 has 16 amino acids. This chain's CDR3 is CASSQDGTGVSYEQYF.

The chain's CDR3 is CASSSPQLRIAFF. The chain carries TRBV28 and TRBJ1-1. The CDR3 is made up of 13 amino acids. Germline CDR1 and CDR2: MDHEN and SYDVKM.

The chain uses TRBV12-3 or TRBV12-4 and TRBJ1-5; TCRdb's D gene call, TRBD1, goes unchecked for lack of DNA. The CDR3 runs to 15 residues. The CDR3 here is CASRGTGVGNQPQHF.

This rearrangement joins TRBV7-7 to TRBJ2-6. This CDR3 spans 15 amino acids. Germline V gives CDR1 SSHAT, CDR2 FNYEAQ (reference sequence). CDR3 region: CASSLSLSGANVLTF.

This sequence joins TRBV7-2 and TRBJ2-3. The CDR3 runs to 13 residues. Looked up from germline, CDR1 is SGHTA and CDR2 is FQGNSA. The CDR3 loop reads CASSLDGVDTQYF.

The CDR3 sequence: CASSYSISFSYEQYF. The J gene is TRBJ2-7, the V gene TRBV6-5. The germline V gene has CDR1 MNHEY and CDR2 SVGAGI. The CDR3 has 15 amino acids.

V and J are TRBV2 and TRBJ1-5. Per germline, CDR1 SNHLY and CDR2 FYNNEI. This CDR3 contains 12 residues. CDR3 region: CATSRTNQPQHF.

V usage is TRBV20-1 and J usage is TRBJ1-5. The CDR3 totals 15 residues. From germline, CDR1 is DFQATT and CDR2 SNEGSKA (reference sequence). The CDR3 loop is CSAREQFLSNQPQHF.

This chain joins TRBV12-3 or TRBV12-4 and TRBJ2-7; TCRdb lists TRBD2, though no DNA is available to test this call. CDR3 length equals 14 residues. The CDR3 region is CASSYGTASYEQYF.

CDR3 region: CASSLDFAGGPDTQYF. The V gene is TRBV5-1, the J gene TRBJ2-3; the TCRdb call, TRBD2, lacks DNA for checking. This CDR3 has 16 residues. Germline-derived CDR1 and CDR2 are SGHRS and YFSETQ.

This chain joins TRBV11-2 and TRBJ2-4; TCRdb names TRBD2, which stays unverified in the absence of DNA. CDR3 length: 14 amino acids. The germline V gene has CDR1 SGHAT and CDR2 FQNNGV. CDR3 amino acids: CASKRLAGGNIQYF.

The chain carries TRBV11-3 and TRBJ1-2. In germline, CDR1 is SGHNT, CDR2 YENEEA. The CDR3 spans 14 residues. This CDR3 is CASSASVGSRGYTF.

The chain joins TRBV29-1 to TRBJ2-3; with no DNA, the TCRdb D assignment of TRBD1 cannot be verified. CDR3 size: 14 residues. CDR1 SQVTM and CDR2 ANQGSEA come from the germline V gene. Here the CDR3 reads CSVVTGISTDTQYF.

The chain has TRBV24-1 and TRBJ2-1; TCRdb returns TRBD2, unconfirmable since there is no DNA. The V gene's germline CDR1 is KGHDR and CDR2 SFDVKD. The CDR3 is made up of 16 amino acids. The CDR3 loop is CATSDPGLAPSNEQFF.

CDR3 sequence reads: CASSPGASGGQETQYF. The rearrangement uses TRBV3-1 and TRBJ2-5; TCRdb's D call, TRBD2, is unchecked because there is no DNA. The CDR3 is made up of 16 amino acids. CDR1 is LGHDT and CDR2 is YNNKEL in the germline V gene (reference sequence).

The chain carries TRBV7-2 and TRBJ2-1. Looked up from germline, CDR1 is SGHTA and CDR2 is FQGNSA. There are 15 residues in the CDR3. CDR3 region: CASSRGRQTYNEQFF.

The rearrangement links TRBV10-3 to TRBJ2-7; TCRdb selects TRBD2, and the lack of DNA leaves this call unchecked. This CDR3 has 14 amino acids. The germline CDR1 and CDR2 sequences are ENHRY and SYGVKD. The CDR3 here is CAIRGLSQGNEQYF.

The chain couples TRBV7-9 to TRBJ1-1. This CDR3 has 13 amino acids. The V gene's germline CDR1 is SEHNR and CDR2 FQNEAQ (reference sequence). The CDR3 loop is CASSLPLNTEAFF.

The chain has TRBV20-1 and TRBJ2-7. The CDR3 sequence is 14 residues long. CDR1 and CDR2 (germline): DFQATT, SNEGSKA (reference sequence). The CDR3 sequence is CSALEVTAYYEQYF.

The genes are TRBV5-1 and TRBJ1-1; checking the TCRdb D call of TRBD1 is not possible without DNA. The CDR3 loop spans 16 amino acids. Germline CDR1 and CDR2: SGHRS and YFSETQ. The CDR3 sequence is CASSPGTGEGNTEAFF.

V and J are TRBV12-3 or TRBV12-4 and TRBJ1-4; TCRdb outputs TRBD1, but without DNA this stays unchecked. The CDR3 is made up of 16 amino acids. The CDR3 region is CASTLDRGSANEKLFF.

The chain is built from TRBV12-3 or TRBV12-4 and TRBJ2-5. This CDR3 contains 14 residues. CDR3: CASSLSVLRETQYF.

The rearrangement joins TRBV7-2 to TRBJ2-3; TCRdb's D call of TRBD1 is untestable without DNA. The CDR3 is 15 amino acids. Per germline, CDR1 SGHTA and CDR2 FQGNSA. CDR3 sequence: CASSHDRGRPDTQYF.